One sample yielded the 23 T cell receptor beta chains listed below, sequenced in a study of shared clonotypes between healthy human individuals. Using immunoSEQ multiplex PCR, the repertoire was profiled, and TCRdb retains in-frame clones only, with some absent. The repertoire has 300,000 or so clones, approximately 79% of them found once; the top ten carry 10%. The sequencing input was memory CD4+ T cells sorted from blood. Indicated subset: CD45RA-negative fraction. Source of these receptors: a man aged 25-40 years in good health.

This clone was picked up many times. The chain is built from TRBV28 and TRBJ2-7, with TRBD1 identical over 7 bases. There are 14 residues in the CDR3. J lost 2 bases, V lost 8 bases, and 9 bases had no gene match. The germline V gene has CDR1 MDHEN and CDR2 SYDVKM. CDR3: CASSTGTVPYEQYF. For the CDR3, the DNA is TGTGCCAGCTCCACCGGGACAGTGCCCTACGAGCAGTACTTC. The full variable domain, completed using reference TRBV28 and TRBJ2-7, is DVKVTQSSRYLVKRTGEKVFLECVQDMDHENMFWYRQDPGLGLRLIYFSYDVKMKEKGDIPEGYSVSREKKERFSLILESASTNQTSMYLCASSTGTVPYEQYFGPGTRLTVT.

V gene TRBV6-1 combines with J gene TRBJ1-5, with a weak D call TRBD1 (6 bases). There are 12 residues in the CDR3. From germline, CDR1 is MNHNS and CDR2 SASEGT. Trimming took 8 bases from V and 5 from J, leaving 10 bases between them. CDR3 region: CASSTGYQPQHF. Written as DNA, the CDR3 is TGTGCCAGCTCGACAGGTTATCAGCCCCAGCATTTT.

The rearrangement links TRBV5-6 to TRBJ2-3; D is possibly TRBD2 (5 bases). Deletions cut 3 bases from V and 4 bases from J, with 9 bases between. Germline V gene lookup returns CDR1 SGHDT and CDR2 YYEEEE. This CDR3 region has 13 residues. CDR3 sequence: CASSSHGADTQYF. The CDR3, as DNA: TGTGCCAGCAGCTCCCACGGGGCAGATACGCAGTATTTT.

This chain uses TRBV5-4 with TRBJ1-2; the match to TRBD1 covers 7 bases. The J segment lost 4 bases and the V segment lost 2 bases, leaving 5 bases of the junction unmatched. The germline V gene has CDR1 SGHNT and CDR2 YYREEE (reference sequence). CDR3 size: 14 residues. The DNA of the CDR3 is TGTGCCAGCAGCTTTGCTGGGACAGCCTATGGCTACACCTTC. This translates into CASSFAGTAYGYTF.

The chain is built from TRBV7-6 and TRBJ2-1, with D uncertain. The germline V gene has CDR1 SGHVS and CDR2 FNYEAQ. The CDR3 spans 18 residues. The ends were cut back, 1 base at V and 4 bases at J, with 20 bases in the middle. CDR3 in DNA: TGTGCCAGCAGCTTAGTCGGCCCAGGCCCGGCGTCTTACAATGAGCAGTTCTTC. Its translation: CASSLVGPGPASYNEQFF.

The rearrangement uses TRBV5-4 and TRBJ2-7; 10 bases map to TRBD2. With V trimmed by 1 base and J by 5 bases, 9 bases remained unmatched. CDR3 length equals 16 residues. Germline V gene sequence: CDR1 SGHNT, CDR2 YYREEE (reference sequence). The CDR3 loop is CASSLLSSGSSHEQYF. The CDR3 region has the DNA TGTGCCAGCAGCTTGCTATCTAGCGGGAGTTCCCACGAGCAGTACTTC.

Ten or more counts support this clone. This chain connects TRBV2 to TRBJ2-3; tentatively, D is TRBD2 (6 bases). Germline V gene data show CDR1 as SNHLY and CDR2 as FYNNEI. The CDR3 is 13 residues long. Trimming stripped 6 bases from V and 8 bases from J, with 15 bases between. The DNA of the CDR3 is TGTGCCAGCAGCGGGACGCCCGGGGGTACGCAGTATTTT. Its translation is CASSGTPGGTQYF.

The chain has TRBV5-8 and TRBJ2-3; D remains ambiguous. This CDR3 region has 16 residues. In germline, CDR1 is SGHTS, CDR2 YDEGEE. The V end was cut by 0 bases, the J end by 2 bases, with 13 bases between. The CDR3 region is CASSLAKGPITDTQYF. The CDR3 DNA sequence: TGTGCCAGCAGCTTGGCCAAAGGGCCGATCACAGATACGCAGTATTTT. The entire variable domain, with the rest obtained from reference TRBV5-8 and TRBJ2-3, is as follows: EAGVTQSPTHLIKTRGQQATLRCSPISGHTSVYWYQQALGLGLQFLLWYDEGEERNRGNFPPRFSGRQFPNYSSELNVNALELEDSALYLCASSLAKGPITDTQYFGPGTRLTVL.

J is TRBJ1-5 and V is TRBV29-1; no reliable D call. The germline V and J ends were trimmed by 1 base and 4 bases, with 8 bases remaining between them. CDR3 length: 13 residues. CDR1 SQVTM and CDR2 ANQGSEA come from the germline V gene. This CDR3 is CSVEVSGNQPQHF. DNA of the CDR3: TGCAGCGTTGAAGTTAGCGGGAATCAGCCCCAGCATTTT.

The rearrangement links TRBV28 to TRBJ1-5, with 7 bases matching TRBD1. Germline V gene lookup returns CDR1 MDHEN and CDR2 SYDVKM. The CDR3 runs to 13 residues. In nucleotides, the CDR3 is TGTGCGGCACAGGGGAGACAAAATCAGCCCCAGCATTTT. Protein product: CAAQGRQNQPQHF.

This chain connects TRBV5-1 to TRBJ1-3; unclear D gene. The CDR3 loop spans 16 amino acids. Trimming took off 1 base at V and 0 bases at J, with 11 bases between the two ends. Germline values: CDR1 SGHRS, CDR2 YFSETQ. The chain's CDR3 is CASSLTALSSGNTIYF. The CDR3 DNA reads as TGCGCCAGCAGCTTGACAGCCCTCAGCTCTGGAAACACCATATATTTT.

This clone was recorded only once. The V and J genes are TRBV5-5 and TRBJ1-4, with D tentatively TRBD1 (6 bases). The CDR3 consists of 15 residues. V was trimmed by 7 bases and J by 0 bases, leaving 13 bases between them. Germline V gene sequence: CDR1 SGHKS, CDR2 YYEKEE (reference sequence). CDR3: CASSTGPTTNEKLFF. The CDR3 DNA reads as TGTGCCAGCTCAACAGGGCCCACAACTAATGAAAAACTGTTTTTT.

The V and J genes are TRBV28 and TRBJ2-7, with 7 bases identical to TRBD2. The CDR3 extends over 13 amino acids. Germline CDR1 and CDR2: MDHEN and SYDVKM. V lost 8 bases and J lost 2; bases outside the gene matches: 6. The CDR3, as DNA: TGTGCCAGCGGAGCGGGGAACCCCTACGAGCAGTACTTC. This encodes CASGAGNPYEQYF.

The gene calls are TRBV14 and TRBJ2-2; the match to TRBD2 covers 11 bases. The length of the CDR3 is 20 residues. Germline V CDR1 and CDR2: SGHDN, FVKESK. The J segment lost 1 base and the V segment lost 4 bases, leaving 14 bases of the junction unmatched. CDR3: CASSRRAGLAGTLNTGELFF. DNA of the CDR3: TGTGCCAGCAGCCGAAGAGCAGGACTAGCGGGTACATTGAACACCGGGGAGCTGTTTTTT.

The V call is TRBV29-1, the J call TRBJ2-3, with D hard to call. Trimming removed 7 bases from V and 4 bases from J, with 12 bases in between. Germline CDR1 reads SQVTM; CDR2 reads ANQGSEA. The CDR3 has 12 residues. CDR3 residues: CSAGSAADTQYF. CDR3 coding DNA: TGCAGCGCTGGGTCGGCGGCAGATACGCAGTATTTT.

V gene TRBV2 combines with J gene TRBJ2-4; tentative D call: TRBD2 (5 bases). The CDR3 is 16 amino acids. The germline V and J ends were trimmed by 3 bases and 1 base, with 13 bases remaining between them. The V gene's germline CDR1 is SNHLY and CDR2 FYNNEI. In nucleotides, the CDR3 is TGTGCCAGCAGTGACTCTGGGAGTCTCGCCAAAAACATTCAGTACTTC. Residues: CASSDSGSLAKNIQYF. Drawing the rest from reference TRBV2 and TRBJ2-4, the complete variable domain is EPEVTQTPSHQVTQMGQEVILRCVPISNHLYFYWYRQILGQKVEFLVSFYNNEISEKSEIFDDQFSVERPDGSNFTLKIRSTKLEDSAMYFCASSDSGSLAKNIQYFGAGTRLSVL.

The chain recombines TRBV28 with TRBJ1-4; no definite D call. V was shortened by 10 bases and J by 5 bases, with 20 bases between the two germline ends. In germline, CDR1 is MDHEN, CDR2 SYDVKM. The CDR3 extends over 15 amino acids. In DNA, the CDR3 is TGTGCCACCAACAGACCTGGTGCCCAAAATGAAAAACTGTTTTTT. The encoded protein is CATNRPGAQNEKLFF.

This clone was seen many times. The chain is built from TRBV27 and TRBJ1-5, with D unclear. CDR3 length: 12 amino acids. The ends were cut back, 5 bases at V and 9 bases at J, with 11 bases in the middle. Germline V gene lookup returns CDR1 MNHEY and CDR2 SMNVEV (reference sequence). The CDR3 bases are TGTGCCAGCAGTCCACCAGGAGGGCCCCAGCATTTT. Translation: CASSPPGGPQHF.

CDR3 nucleotide sequence: TGCGCCAGCAGCTGGGAAAAGACCCAGTACTTC. As protein: CASSWEKTQYF. The J gene is TRBJ2-5, the V gene TRBV5-1; D not resolved. Germline-derived CDR1 and CDR2 are SGHRS and YFSETQ. The CDR3 has 11 amino acids. Between the trimmed V and J ends, which lost 3 bases and 6 bases, there was a span of 6 bases.

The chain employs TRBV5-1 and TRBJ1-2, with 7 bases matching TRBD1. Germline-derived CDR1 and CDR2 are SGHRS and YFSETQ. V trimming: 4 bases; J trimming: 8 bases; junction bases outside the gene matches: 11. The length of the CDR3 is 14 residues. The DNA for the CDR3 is TGCGCCAGCAGCCCATCCACAGGGGTGGGAGGCTACACCTTC. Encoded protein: CASSPSTGVGGYTF.

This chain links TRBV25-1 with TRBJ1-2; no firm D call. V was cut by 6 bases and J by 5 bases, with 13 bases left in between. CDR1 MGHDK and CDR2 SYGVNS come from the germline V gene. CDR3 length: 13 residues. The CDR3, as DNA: TGTGCCAGCAGCCTCTCAAGGTCTTATGGCTACACCTTC. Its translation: CASSLSRSYGYTF.

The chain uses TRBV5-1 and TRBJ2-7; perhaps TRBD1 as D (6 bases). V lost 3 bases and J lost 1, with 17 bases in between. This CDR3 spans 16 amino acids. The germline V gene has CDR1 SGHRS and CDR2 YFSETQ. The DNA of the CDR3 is TGCGCCAGCAGCTCGGAGGCCAGGGGTATTTCCTACGAGCAGTACTTC. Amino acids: CASSSEARGISYEQYF.

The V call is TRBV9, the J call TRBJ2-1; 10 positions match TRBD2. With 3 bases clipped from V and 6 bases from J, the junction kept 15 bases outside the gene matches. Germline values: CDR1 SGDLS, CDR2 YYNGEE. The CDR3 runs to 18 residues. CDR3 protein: CASSATREKGLALNEQFF. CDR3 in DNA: TGTGCCAGCAGCGCCACTCGTGAGAAGGGACTAGCGCTCAATGAGCAGTTCTTC.